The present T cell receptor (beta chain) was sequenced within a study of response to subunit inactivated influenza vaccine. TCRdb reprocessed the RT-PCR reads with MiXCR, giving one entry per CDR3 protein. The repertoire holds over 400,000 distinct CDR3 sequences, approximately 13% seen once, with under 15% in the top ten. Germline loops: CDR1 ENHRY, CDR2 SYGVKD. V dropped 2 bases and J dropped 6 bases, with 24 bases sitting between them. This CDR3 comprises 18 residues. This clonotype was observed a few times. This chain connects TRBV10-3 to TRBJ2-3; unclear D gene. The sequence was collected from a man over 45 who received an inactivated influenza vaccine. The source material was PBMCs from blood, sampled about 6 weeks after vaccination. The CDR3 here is CAISEPKSRPSFGDTQYF. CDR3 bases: TGTGCCATCAGTGAGCCTAAATCGAGGCCCTCTTTTGGCGATACGCAGTATTTT.